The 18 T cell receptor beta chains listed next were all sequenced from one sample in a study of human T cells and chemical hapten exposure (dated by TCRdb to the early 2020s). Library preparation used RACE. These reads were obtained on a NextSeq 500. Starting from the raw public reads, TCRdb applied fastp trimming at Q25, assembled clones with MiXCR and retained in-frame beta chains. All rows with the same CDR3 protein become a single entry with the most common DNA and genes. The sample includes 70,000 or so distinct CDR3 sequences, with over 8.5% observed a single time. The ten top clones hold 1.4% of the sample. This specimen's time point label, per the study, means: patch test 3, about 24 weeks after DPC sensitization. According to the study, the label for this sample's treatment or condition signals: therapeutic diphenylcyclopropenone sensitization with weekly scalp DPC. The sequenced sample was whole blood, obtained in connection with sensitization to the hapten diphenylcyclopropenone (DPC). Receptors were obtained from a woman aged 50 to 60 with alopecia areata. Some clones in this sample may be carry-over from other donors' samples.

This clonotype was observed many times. This CDR3 is CTIGAGSEQFF. CDR3 DNA: TGCACCATCGGGGCGGGGAGTGAGCAGTTCTTC. J is TRBJ2-1 and V is TRBV29-1, with D possibly matching TRBD2 (6 bases). Germline CDR1 reads SQVTM; CDR2 reads ANQGSEA. The CDR3 has 11 amino acids.

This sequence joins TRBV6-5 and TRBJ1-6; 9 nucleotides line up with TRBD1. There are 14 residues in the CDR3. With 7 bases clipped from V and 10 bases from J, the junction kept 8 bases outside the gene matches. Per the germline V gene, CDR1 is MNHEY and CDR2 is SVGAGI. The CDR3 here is CASTRGQGTSPLHF. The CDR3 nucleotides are TGTGCCAGCACGCGGGGACAGGGAACCTCACCCCTCCACTTT.

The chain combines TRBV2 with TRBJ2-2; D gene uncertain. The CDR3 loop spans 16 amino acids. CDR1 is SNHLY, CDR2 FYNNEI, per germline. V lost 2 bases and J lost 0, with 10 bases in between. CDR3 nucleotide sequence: TGTGCCAGCAGTGAATCGGTCCTTCCGAACACCGGGGAGCTGTTTTTT. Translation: CASSESVLPNTGELFF. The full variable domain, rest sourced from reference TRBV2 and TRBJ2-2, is EPEVTQTPSHQVTQMGQEVILRCVPISNHLYFYWYRQILGQKVEFLVSFYNNEISEKSEIFDDQFSVERPDGSNFTLKIRSTKLEDSAMYFCASSESVLPNTGELFFGEGSRLTVL.

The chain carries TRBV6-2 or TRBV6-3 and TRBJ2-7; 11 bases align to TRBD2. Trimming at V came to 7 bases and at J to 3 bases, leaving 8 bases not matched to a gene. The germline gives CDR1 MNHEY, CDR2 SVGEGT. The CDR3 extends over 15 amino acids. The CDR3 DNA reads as TGTGCCAGCACCCGACCGGGACTAGCGGTCTACGAGCAGTACTTC. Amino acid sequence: CASTRPGLAVYEQYF.

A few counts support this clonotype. CDR3 sequence reads: CASSITGPRNEQFF. The DNA of the CDR3 is TGTGCCAGCAGCATAACCGGGCCCCGGAATGAGCAGTTCTTC. The rearrangement uses TRBV11-2 and TRBJ2-1; no clear D. The CDR3 runs 14 residues. The V and J ends lost 5 bases and 7 bases respectively, with 15 bases between them. Germline CDR1 SGHAT, CDR2 FQNNGV.

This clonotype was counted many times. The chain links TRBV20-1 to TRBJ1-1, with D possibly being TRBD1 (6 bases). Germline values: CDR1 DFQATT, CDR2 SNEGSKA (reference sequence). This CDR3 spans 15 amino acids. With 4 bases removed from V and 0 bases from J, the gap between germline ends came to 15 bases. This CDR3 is CSANLDRPLNTEAFF. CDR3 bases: TGCAGTGCTAACCTGGACAGACCCTTGAACACTGAAGCTTTCTTT.

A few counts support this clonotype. The CDR3 sequence is CASSQGGWSTDTQYF. The CDR3 region has the DNA TGTGCCAGCAGCCAAGGGGGCTGGTCCACAGATACGCAGTATTTT. The rearrangement joins TRBV14 to TRBJ2-3; D may be TRBD1 (5 bases). V was pared by 1 base and J by 2 bases, with 10 bases between. The germline gives CDR1 SGHDN, CDR2 FVKESK. CDR3 length: 15 residues. The variable domain in full, with the rest retrieved from reference TRBV14 and TRBJ2-3, is EAGVTQFPSHSVIEKGQTVTLRCDPISGHDNLYWYRRVMGKEIKFLLHFVKESKQDESGMPNNRFLAERTGGTYSTLKVQPAELEDSGVYFCASSQGGWSTDTQYFGPGTRLTVL.

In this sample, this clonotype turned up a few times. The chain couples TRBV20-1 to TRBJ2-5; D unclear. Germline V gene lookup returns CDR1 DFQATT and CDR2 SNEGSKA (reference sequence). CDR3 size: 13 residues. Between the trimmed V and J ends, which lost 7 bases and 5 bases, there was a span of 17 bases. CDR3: CSVPKGIRETQYF. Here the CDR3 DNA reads TGCAGTGTCCCCAAAGGGATTAGGGAGACCCAGTACTTC.

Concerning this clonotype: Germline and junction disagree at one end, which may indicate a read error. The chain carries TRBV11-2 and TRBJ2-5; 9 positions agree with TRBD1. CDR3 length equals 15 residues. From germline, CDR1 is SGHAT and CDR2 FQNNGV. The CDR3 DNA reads TGTGCCAGCAGCTTGGGTACAGGGGGCCAAGCGACCCAGTACTTC. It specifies CASSLGTGGQATQYF.

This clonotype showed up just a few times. The CDR3 loop reads CASSLYSGTYNEQFF. CDR3 DNA sequence: TGTGCCAGCAGCTTATATAGCGGGACCTACAATGAGCAGTTCTTC. This sequence joins TRBV13 and TRBJ2-1; 8 bases are a match to TRBD2. Germline V CDR1 and CDR2: PRHDT, FYEKMQ (reference sequence). CDR3 length: 15 amino acids. Trimming cost V 2 bases and J 2 bases; bases outside gene matches: 2.

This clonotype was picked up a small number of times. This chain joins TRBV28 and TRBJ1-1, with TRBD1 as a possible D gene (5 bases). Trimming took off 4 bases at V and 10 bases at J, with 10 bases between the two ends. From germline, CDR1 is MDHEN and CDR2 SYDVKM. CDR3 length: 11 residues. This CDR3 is CASSSQGLAFF. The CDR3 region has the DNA TGTGCCAGCAGTTCGCAGGGTTTAGCTTTCTTT.

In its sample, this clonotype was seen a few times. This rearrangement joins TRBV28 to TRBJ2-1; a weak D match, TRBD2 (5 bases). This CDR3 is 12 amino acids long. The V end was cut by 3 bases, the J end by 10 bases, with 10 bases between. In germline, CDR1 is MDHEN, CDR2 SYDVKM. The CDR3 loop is CASSFAGEEQFF. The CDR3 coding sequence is TGTGCCAGCAGTTTCGCGGGCGAGGAGCAGTTCTTC.

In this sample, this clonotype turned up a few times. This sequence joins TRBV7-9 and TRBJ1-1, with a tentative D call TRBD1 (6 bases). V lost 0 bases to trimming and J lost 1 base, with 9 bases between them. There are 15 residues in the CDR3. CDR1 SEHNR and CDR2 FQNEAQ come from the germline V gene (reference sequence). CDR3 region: CASSLAAGQNTEAFF. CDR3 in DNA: TGTGCCAGCAGCTTAGCGGCGGGACAGAACACTGAAGCTTTCTTT.

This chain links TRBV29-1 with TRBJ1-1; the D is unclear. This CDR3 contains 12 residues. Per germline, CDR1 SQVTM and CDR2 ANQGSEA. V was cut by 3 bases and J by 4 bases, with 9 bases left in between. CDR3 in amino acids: CSVDSRGTEAFF. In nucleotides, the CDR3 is TGCAGCGTTGATTCACGGGGCACTGAAGCTTTCTTT.

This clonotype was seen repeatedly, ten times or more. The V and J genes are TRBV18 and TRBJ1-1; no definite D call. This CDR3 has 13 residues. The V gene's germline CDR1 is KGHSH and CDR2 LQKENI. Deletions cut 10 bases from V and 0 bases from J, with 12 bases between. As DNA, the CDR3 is TGTGCCACTCTCCATTCGGTGAACACTGAAGCTTTCTTT. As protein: CATLHSVNTEAFF.

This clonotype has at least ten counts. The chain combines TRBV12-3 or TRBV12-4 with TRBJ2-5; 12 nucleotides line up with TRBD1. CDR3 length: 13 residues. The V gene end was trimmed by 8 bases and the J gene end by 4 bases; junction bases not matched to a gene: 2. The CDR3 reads CASGDRGRETQYF. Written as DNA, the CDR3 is TGTGCCAGCGGGGACAGGGGGCGAGAGACCCAGTACTTC.

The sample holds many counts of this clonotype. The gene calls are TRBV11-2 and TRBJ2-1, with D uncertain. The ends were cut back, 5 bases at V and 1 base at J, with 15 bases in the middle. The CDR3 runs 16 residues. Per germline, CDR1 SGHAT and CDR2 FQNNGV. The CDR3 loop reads CASSADLYQSYNEQFF. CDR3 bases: TGTGCCAGCAGCGCCGACCTATACCAATCCTACAATGAGCAGTTCTTC.

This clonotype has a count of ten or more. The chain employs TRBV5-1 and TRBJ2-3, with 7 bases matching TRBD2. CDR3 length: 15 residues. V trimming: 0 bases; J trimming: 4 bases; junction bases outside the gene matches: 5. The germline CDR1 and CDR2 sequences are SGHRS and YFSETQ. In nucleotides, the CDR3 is TGCGCCAGCAGCTTGGGAGGTCTAGCGGCAGATACGCAGTATTTT. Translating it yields CASSLGGLAADTQYF.